This T cell receptor beta chain was retrieved from a study of T cell clonotyping in hematopoietic cell transplantation. Study-wide results and caveats: At the given depth, recipient repertoires were over 97% de novo clonotypes. After transplant, recipient diversity fell while pathologically expanded clonotypes grew through day 180.

This CDR3 comprises 15 residues. J gave up 12 bases and V 3 bases, and 11 bases lay outside the gene matches. Germline-derived CDR1 and CDR2 are SGDLS and YYNGEE. Time point denoted: recipient sample about 28 days before transplant, after cytoreduction. The data were produced by immunoSEQ multiplex PCR, yet TCRdb's version contains in-frame clones alone and is incomplete. The table lists roughly 34,000 clones, 95% of them singletons, with around 1.6% in the top ten. Remarks on this clone: What it binds is not known.

This chain uses TRBV9 with TRBJ2-1; 11 bases map to TRBD2. This TCR was recovered from a man in his forties with chronic myeloid leukemia. Some clones in this sample may be carry-over from other donors' samples. This material consisted of peripheral blood mononuclear cells, taken before stem cell transplant. This CDR3 is CASSAGTSGAFGQFF. The DNA for the CDR3 is TGTGCCAGCAGCGCCGGGACTAGCGGCGCGTTTGGGCAGTTCTTC.